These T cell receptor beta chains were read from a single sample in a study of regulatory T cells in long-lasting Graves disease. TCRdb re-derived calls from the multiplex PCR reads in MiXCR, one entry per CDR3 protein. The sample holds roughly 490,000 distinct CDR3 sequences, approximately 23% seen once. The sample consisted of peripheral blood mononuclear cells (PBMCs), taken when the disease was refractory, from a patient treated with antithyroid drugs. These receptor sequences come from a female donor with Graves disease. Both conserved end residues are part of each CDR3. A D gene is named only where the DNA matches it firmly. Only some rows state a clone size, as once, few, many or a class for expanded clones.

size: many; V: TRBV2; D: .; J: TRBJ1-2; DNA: TGTGCCAGCAGGTGGACTCGGGACTATGGCTACACCTTC; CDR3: CASRWTRDYGYTF
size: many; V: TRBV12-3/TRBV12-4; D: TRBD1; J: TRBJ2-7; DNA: TGTGCCAGCAGTTTACGGACAGGGGTGATCTACGAGCAGTACTTC; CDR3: CASSLRTGVIYEQYF
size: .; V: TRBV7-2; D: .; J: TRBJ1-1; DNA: TGTGCCAGCAACAGCTTAGGTCAGAACACTGAAGCTTTCTTT; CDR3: CASNSLGQNTEAFF
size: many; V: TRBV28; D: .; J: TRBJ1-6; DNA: TGTGCCAGCAGTTTAAGGGCGGTGAATTCACCCCTCCACTTT; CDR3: CASSLRAVNSPLHF
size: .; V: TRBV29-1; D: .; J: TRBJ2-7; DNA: TGCAGCGCCCTAACCAGCGGGGAGCAGTACTTC; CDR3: CSALTSGEQYF
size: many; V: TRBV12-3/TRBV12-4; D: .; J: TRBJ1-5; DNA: TGTGCCAGCAGTTTACAGGGTATGGGCAATCAGCCCCAGCATTTT; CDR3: CASSLQGMGNQPQHF
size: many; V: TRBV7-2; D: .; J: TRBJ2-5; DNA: TGTGCCAGCAGCTTAGGAGCTAGGGAGACCCAGTACTTC; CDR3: CASSLGARETQYF
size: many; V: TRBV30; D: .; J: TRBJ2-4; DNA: TGTGCCTGGAGTTGGGAGTTAGCCAAAAACATTCAGTACTTC; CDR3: CAWSWELAKNIQYF
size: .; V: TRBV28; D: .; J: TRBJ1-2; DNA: TGTGCCAGCAGTTCCCGGGACGGCCCTAACTATGGCTACACCTTC; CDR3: CASSSRDGPNYGYTF
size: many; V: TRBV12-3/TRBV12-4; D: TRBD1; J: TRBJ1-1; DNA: TGTGCCAGCAGGCCGACAGGGGGATCCGAAGCTTTCTTT; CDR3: CASRPTGGSEAFF
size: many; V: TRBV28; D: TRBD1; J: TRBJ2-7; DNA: TGTGCCAGCAGTCCCCCGACAGGGACCTACGAGCAGTACTTC; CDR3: CASSPPTGTYEQYF
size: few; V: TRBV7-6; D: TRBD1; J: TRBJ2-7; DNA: TGTGCCAGCAGCCAAATACCGGGACAGGTGATATCCTACGAGCAGTACTTC; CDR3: CASSQIPGQVISYEQYF
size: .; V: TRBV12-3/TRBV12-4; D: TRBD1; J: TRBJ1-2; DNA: TGTGCCAGCAGTGCGACAGGGGACCGCTATGGCTACACCTTC; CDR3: CASSATGDRYGYTF
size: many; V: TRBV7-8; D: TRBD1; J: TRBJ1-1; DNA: TGTGCCAGCAGCCGTGACTACAGGGGGTCGAACACTGAAGCTTTCTTT; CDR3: CASSRDYRGSNTEAFF
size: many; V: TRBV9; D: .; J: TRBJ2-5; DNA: TGTGCCAGCAGCGTAGCTACAGGGGCGGGGGAGACCCAGTACTTC; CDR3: CASSVATGAGETQYF
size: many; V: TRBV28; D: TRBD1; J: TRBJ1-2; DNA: TGTGCCAGCAGCCCCAGGGGGCCCCAGATTAATTTCTATGGCTACACCTTC; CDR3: CASSPRGPQINFYGYTF
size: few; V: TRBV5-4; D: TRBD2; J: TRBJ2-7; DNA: TGTGCCAGCAGCTTGGTCGGCGGGGGTCTCGTGCGCGGGGAGTACTTC; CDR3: CASSLVGGGLVRGEYF
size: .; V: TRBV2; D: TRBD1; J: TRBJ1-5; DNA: TGTGCCAGCAGTGAAGGGCGGGCAGGGGGGGGTGGCAATCAGCCCCAGCATTTT; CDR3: CASSEGRAGGGGNQPQHF
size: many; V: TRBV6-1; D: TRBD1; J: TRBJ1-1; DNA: TGTGCCAGCAAGACAGGGCCCGAAGCTTTCTTT; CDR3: CASKTGPEAFF
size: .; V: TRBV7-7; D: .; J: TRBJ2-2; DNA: TGTGCTAGCAGCCTCGGTTCCGCACCCCTGAACGGGGAGCTGTTTTTT; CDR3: CASSLGSAPLNGELFF
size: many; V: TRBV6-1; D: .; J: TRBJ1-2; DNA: TGTGCCAGCAGTGACAGCTCTAACTATGGCTACACCTTC; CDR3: CASSDSSNYGYTF
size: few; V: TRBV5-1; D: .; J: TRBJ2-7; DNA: TGCGCCAGCAGCTTGGAGCCGTCCCCAAGCTACGAGCAGTACTTC; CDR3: CASSLEPSPSYEQYF
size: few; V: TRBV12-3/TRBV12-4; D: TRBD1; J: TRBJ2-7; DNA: TGTGCCAGCAGTTCCCGGCAGACAGGGCCCCGTAGGGAGCAGTACTTC; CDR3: CASSSRQTGPRREQYF
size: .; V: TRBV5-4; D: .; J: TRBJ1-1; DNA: TGTGCCAGCAGCGAGGGCCTTGATTGGGGCACTGAAGCTTTCTTT; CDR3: CASSEGLDWGTEAFF
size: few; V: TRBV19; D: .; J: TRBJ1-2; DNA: TGTGCCAGTAGTAGGTCTCGGGACCACTATGGCTACACCTTC; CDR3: CASSRSRDHYGYTF
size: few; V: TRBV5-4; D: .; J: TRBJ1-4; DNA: TGTGCCAGCAGCTTGGGTCGAGGGGAAAAACTGTTTTTT; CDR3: CASSLGRGEKLFF
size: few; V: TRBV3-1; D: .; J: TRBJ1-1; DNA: TGTGCCAGCAGCCCCTTAAGACAGAACACTGAAGCTTTCTTT; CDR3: CASSPLRQNTEAFF
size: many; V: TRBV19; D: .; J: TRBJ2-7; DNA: TGTGCCACCGCCCCGGGACAAATCTACGAGCAGTACTTC; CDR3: CATAPGQIYEQYF
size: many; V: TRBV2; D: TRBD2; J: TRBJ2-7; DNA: TGTGCCAGCAGCCTCGGGCTAGCGGGAGGGGGATACGAGCAGTACTTC; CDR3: CASSLGLAGGGYEQYF
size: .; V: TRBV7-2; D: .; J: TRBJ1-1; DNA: TGTGCCAGCAGCCCAGTCCGGAAAGGTGAAGCTTTCTTT; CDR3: CASSPVRKGEAFF
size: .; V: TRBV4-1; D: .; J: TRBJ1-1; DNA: TGCGCCAGCAGCCAAGGATGGGGCCTTGGGATAACGAACACTGAAGCTTTCTTT; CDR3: CASSQGWGLGITNTEAFF
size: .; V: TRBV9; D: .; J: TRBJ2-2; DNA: TGTGCCAGCAGCAACCGGGACACCCCTGGAGGTCAAGACGGGGAGCTGTTTTTT; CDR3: CASSNRDTPGGQDGELFF
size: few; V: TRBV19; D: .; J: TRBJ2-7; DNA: TGTGCCAGTAGTTCCCAAGACGGGCCCTACGAGCAGTACTTC; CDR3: CASSSQDGPYEQYF
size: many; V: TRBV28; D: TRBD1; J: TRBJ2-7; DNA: TGTGCCAGCAGTTGGGGACAGGGGGGCCCGTACTTC; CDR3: CASSWGQGGPYF
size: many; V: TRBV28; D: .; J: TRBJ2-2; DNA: TGTGCCAGCACAGGACAGCCGAACACCGGGGAGCTGTTTTTT; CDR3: CASTGQPNTGELFF
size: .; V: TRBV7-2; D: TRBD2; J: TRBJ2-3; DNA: TGTGCCAGCACCAGACTAGCGGTAGCTGGCACAGATACGCAGTATTTT; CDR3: CASTRLAVAGTDTQYF
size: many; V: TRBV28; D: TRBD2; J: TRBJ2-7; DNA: TGTGCCAGCAGCTCCCTAGCGGGAGGCGACGAGCAGTACTTC; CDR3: CASSSLAGGDEQYF
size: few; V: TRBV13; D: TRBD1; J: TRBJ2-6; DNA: TGTGCCAGCATGCGGGACAGGGACTCTGGGGCCAACGTCCTGACTTTC; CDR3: CASMRDRDSGANVLTF
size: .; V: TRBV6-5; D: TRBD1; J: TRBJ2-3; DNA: TGTGCCAGCAGTTACACTCAGGGGGCTATGGGCACAGATACGCAGTATTTT; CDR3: CASSYTQGAMGTDTQYF
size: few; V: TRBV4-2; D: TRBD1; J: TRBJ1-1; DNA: TGTGCCAGCAGCACAGGGGACACCAATGAAGCTTTCTTT; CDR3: CASSTGDTNEAFF
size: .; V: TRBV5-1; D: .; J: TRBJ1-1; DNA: TGCGCCAGCAGCTTGGGACAGACTTCGAACACTGAAGCTTTCTTT; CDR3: CASSLGQTSNTEAFF
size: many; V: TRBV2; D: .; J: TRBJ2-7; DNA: TGTGCCAGCAGTGATACCTACGAGCAGTACTTC; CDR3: CASSDTYEQYF